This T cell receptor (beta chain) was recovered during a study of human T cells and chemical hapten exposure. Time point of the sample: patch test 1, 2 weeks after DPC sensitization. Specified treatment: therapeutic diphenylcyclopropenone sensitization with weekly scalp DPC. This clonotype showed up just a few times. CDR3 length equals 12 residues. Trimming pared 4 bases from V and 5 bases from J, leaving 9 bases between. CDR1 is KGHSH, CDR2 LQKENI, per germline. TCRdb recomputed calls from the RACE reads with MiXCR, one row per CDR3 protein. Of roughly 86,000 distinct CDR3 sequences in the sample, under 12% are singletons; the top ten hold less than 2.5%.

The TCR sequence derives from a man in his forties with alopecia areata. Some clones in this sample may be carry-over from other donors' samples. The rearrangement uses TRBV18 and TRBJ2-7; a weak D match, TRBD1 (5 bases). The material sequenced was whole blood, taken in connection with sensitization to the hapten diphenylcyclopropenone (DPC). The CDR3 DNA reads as TGTGCCAGCTCACAGGGGATCAACGAGCAGTACGTC. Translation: CASSQGINEQYV.